A single sample gave rise to the 32 T cell receptor beta chains below, sequenced in a study of chemoradiotherapy in HPV16-positive cancers. Profiling relied on immunoSEQ multiplex PCR, and the TCRdb table lists in-frame clones only, not all of them. The table records tens of thousands of clones, more than 90% of them present only once. This material consisted of blood, taken from a patient who underwent chemoradiotherapy. These receptors all come from a human donor with HPV-associated anogenital cancer.

This chain uses TRBV7-2 with TRBJ2-7, with D hard to call. The CDR3 loop spans 14 amino acids. V was shortened by 1 base and J by 5 bases, with 12 bases between the two germline ends. Germline V CDR1 and CDR2: SGHTA, FQGNSA. The CDR3 protein is CASSLEGIDHEQYF. In DNA form, the CDR3 reads TGTGCCAGCAGCTTAGAAGGAATCGACCACGAGCAGTACTTC.

The chain joins TRBV18 to TRBJ1-4; no clear D. The CDR3 spans 15 residues. The V end lost 6 bases, the J end lost 0 bases, and 11 bases lay between the germline ends. CDR1 is KGHSH and CDR2 is LQKENI in the germline V gene. The CDR3 sequence is CASSLDIATNEKLFF. The CDR3 DNA follows: TGTGCCAGCTCCCTCGACATTGCAACTAATGAAAAACTGTTTTTT.

DNA of the CDR3: TGCGCCAGCAGCCAAGTAGTAGGTCTGGGCATTCAGTACTTC. It codes for CASSQVVGLGIQYF. V and J are TRBV4-1 and TRBJ2-4; D is unresolved. Trimming removed 1 base from V and 9 bases from J, with 13 bases in between. The germline gives CDR1 MGHRA, CDR2 YSYEKL. There are 14 residues in the CDR3.

The chain combines TRBV18 with TRBJ2-1; TRBD2 agrees at 13 bases. Trimming removed 0 bases from V and 4 bases from J; junction bases left unmatched: 9. CDR1 is KGHSH and CDR2 is LQKENI in the germline V gene. The CDR3 runs to 19 residues. CDR3 in DNA: TGTGCCAGCTCACCACCCGGACTAGCGGGAGACAGGAATTACAATGAGCAGTTCTTC. It codes for CASSPPGLAGDRNYNEQFF.

The chain recombines TRBV7-2 with TRBJ2-7, with 8 bases that match TRBD1. This CDR3 is built from 15 residues. The junction had 10 bases not matched to a gene; V was cut back by 3 bases and J by 6 bases. Looked up from germline, CDR1 is SGHTA and CDR2 is FQGNSA. CDR3: CASSFSQPGQGEQYF. As DNA, the CDR3 is TGTGCCAGCAGCTTTTCCCAGCCCGGACAGGGCGAGCAGTACTTC.

The V and J genes are TRBV6-5 and TRBJ2-5, with unresolved D. The germline gives CDR1 MNHEY, CDR2 SVGAGI. The CDR3 is made up of 13 amino acids. The V gene lost 0 bases and the J gene lost 4 bases, with 6 bases spanning the gap. As DNA, the CDR3 is TGTGCCAGCAGTTACTCTCCCTTAGAGACCCAGTACTTC. As protein: CASSYSPLETQYF.

The table lists this clone with a few counts. This chain links TRBV27 with TRBJ1-6, with a weak D call TRBD1 (5 bases). CDR1 and CDR2 from the germline V gene are MNHEY and SMNVEV (reference sequence). The CDR3 loop spans 15 amino acids. V lost 5 bases to trimming and J lost 3 bases, with 11 bases between them. The CDR3 loop reads CASSRGDFYNSPLHF. The CDR3 nucleotides read TGTGCCAGCAGTCGTGGGGACTTCTATAATTCACCCCTCCACTTT.

The chain employs TRBV6-6 and TRBJ1-5; 9 nucleotides line up with TRBD1. With V trimmed by 6 bases and J by 5 bases, 5 bases remained unmatched. CDR1 is MNHNY, CDR2 SVGAGI, per germline (reference sequence). The CDR3 has 14 residues. CDR3 amino acids: CASRKGQGYQPQHF. The CDR3 DNA sequence: TGTGCCAGCAGAAAGGGACAGGGCTATCAGCCCCAGCATTTT.

The chain employs TRBV9 and TRBJ1-2; 7 nucleotides match TRBD1. The trim removed 4 bases at V and 7 bases at J, leaving 19 bases unmatched. Germline loops: CDR1 SGDLS, CDR2 YYNGEE. The CDR3 covers 17 residues. CDR3 protein: CASSLRSLTGDFGGYTF. Written as DNA, the CDR3 is TGTGCCAGCAGCCTCCGATCTCTTACAGGGGACTTCGGTGGCTACACCTTC.

The V call is TRBV13, the J call TRBJ1-1; 7 bases line up with TRBD1. With V trimmed by 4 bases and J by 6 bases, 11 bases remained unmatched. The CDR3 is 15 amino acids. CDR1 PRHDT and CDR2 FYEKMQ come from the germline V gene (reference sequence). The CDR3 here is CASSYRDRVGSEAFF. For the CDR3, the DNA is TGTGCCAGCAGCTACAGAGACAGGGTGGGGTCTGAAGCTTTCTTT.

The chain links TRBV5-5 to TRBJ1-6; tentatively, D is TRBD1 (6 bases). The CDR3 covers 15 residues. V was trimmed by 2 bases and J by 7 bases, leaving 13 bases between them. The germline gives CDR1 SGHKS, CDR2 YYEKEE (reference sequence). The CDR3 DNA reads as TGTGCCAGCAGCTTTTGGGACACTAACAATTCACCCCTCCACTTT. The encoded protein is CASSFWDTNNSPLHF. The full variable domain, rest sourced from reference TRBV5-5 and TRBJ1-6, is DAGVTQSPTHLIKTRGQQVTLRCSPISGHKSVSWYQQVLGQGPQFIFQYYEKEERGRGNFPDRFSARQFPNYSSELNVNALLLGDSALYLCASSFWDTNNSPLHFGNGTRLTVT.

The rearrangement links TRBV7-8 to TRBJ2-4; 7 bases align to TRBD1. This CDR3 is 14 amino acids long. Germline V gives CDR1 SGHVS, CDR2 FQNEAQ. The J segment lost 3 bases and the V segment lost 4 bases, leaving 3 bases of the junction unmatched. The CDR3 nucleotides are TGTGCCAGCAGCTACGACAGGGACAAAAACATTCAGTACTTC. Protein sequence: CASSYDRDKNIQYF. Full variable domain (rest looked up from reference TRBV7-8 and TRBJ2-4): GAGVSQSPRYKVAKRGQDVALRCDPISGHVSLFWYQQALGQGPEFLTYFQNEAQLDKSGLPSDRFFAERPEGSVSTLKIQRTQQEDSAVYLCASSYDRDKNIQYFGAGTRLSVL.

This rearrangement joins TRBV6-1 to TRBJ2-7; 7 bases agree with TRBD1. This CDR3 is built from 15 residues. From germline, CDR1 is MNHNS and CDR2 SASEGT. The J segment lost 3 bases and the V segment lost 3 bases, leaving 8 bases of the junction unmatched. This chain's CDR3 is CASSELDRSNYEQYF. CDR3 DNA sequence: TGTGCCAGCAGTGAGTTGGACAGGAGCAACTACGAGCAGTACTTC.

The chain has TRBV19 and TRBJ1-5; D gene uncertain. The V end lost 2 bases, the J end lost 2 bases, and 10 bases lay between the germline ends. This CDR3 has 15 amino acids. Germline loops: CDR1 LNHDA, CDR2 SQIVND (reference sequence). The CDR3 bases are TGTGCCAGTAGTATACTGGGTTTCGGCAATCAGCCCCAGCATTTT. It yields the protein CASSILGFGNQPQHF. The full variable domain, completed using reference TRBV19 and TRBJ1-5, is DGGITQSPKYLFRKEGQNVTLSCEQNLNHDAMYWYRQDPGQGLRLIYYSQIVNDFQKGDIAEGYSVSREKKESFPLTVTSAQKNPTAFYLCASSILGFGNQPQHFGDGTRLSIL.

The rearrangement uses TRBV7-9 and TRBJ2-3; D remains ambiguous. V was trimmed by 5 bases and J by 1 base, leaving 13 bases between them. CDR3 length equals 15 residues. The germline V gene encodes CDR1 SEHNR and CDR2 FQNEAQ (reference sequence). For the CDR3, the DNA is TGTGCCAGCAGCCCACGATGGGGTGGCACAGATACGCAGTATTTT. It translates to CASSPRWGGTDTQYF.

This chain uses TRBV7-9 with TRBJ2-7, with TRBD1 as a possible D gene (5 bases). The germline V and J ends were trimmed by 1 base and 4 bases, with 11 bases remaining between them. CDR3 size: 14 residues. Germline-derived CDR1 and CDR2 are SEHNR and FQNEAQ (reference sequence). CDR3 DNA sequence: TGTGCCAGCAGCTTAGTAGGCCAGGGATACGAGCAGTACTTC. This codes for CASSLVGQGYEQYF.

The chain combines TRBV7-3 with TRBJ2-2, with 7 positions matching TRBD1. The V and J ends lost 0 bases and 0 bases, in that order; junction bases with no gene match: 1. This CDR3 comprises 16 residues. Germline CDR1 SGHTA, CDR2 FQGTGA. CDR3: CASSLTGTANTGELFF. The CDR3 DNA follows: TGTGCCAGCAGCTTAACCGGGACAGCGAACACCGGGGAGCTGTTTTTT.

This chain links TRBV7-6 with TRBJ2-2; D not certain. The CDR3 totals 13 residues. Germline values: CDR1 SGHVS, CDR2 FNYEAQ. V was trimmed by 3 bases and J by 5 bases, leaving 7 bases between them. CDR3 sequence: CASSFASTGELFF. The CDR3 DNA reads TGTGCCAGCAGCTTTGCATCAACCGGGGAGCTGTTTTTT.

J is TRBJ2-5 and V is TRBV27; D is undetermined. Per germline, CDR1 MNHEY and CDR2 SMNVEV (reference sequence). The ends were cut back, 4 bases at V and 4 bases at J, with 10 bases in the middle. This CDR3 has 13 residues. CDR3 protein: CASSSVLRETQYF. The CDR3 DNA sequence: TGTGCCAGCAGTTCAGTCCTCCGAGAGACCCAGTACTTC.

This rearrangement joins TRBV5-5 to TRBJ1-1, with D maybe TRBD1 (6 bases). Germline V CDR1 and CDR2: SGHKS, YYEKEE (reference sequence). This CDR3 has 16 residues. V was cut by 0 bases and J by 1 base, with 13 bases left in between. The CDR3 region has the DNA TGTGCCAGCAGCTTGGCCCCGGGACAAACGAACACTGAAGCTTTCTTT. Translating gives CASSLAPGQTNTEAFF.

The V gene is TRBV6-6, the J gene TRBJ2-2; no clear D. From germline, CDR1 is MNHNY and CDR2 SVGAGI (reference sequence). The CDR3 extends over 13 amino acids. Between the trimmed V and J ends, which lost 2 bases and 5 bases, there was a span of 6 bases. The CDR3 region has the DNA TGTGCCAGCAGTTACACGGCGACCGGGGAGCTGTTTTTT. As protein: CASSYTATGELFF.

The rearrangement uses TRBV5-4 and TRBJ2-3, with D perhaps TRBD1 or TRBD2 (6 bases each). The germline V gene encodes CDR1 SGHNT and CDR2 YYREEE (reference sequence). V lost 2 bases and J lost 2, with 15 bases in between. CDR3 length equals 16 residues. The CDR3 sequence is CASSFWGAGHTDTQYF. In nucleotides, the CDR3 is TGTGCCAGCAGCTTTTGGGGGGCCGGACACACAGATACGCAGTATTTT. The full variable domain, with the rest looked up from reference TRBV5-4 and TRBJ2-3, is ETGVTQSPTHLIKTRGQQVTLRCSSQSGHNTVSWYQQALGQGPQFIFQYYREEENGRGNFPPRFSGLQFPNYSSELNVNALELDDSALYLCASSFWGAGHTDTQYFGPGTRLTVL.

This chain joins TRBV11-2 and TRBJ1-2; 7 bases fit TRBD1. This CDR3 is 16 amino acids long. From germline, CDR1 is SGHAT and CDR2 FQNNGV. J was trimmed by 4 bases and V by 1 base; bases with no gene match: 9. CDR3 region: CASSLAKGAFVYGYTF. CDR3 bases: TGTGCCAGCAGCTTAGCCAAGGGGGCGTTTGTCTATGGCTACACCTTC.

The rearrangement uses TRBV6-1 and TRBJ1-4; 7 positions match TRBD1. V lost 9 bases to trimming and J lost 2 bases; unmatched junction nucleotides: 6. Germline V gene lookup returns CDR1 MNHNS and CDR2 SASEGT. This CDR3 is built from 14 residues. CDR3 bases: TGTGCCAGTAGACGGACAGGTACTAATGAAAAACTGTTTTTT. Residues: CASRRTGTNEKLFF.

The chain links TRBV18 to TRBJ2-2, with D perhaps TRBD1 (6 bases). The CDR3 runs 16 residues. Germline assignment: CDR1 KGHSH and CDR2 LQKENI. V lost 3 bases and J lost 5, with 16 bases in between. For the CDR3, the DNA is TGTGCCAGCTCACCCATAGGGGGAGTGAGGACCGGGGAGCTGTTTTTT. It specifies CASSPIGGVRTGELFF.

V and J are TRBV19 and TRBJ2-3; 7 bases are a match to TRBD1. V gave up 1 base and J gave up 4 bases; unmatched junction bases: 8. The CDR3 is 16 amino acids. Per the germline V gene, CDR1 is LNHDA and CDR2 is SQIVND (reference sequence). CDR3 sequence (DNA): TGTGCCAGTAGTATAGGGTTGACAGGGATGCCAGATACGCAGTATTTT. Translating gives CASSIGLTGMPDTQYF.

The chain employs TRBV29-1 and TRBJ2-3, with D unresolved. Per the germline V gene, CDR1 is SQVTM and CDR2 is ANQGSEA. The CDR3 runs 10 residues. The V and J ends lost 3 bases and 4 bases respectively, with 2 bases between them. The CDR3 here is CSVESDTQYF. CDR3 bases: TGCAGCGTTGAGTCAGATACGCAGTATTTT.

The chain carries TRBV12-5 and TRBJ1-1, with D maybe TRBD1 (6 bases). The CDR3 is made up of 13 amino acids. V gave up 5 bases and J gave up 1 base, with 8 bases separating them. Per the germline V gene, CDR1 is LGHNT and CDR2 is FRNRAP. The chain's CDR3 is CASGIQGNTEAFF. The DNA for the CDR3 is TGTGCTAGTGGTATACAGGGGAACACTGAAGCTTTCTTT.

The V call is TRBV19, the J call TRBJ2-3; the D is unclear. The V gene lost 1 base and the J gene lost 6 bases, with 2 bases spanning the gap. This CDR3 region has 11 residues. In germline, CDR1 is LNHDA, CDR2 SQIVND (reference sequence). The CDR3 region is CASSIGDTQYF. The DNA for the CDR3 is TGTGCCAGTAGTATAGGGGATACGCAGTATTTT.

V usage is TRBV9 and J usage is TRBJ2-7, with 8 bases identical to TRBD2. The CDR3 is 15 residues long. Germline-derived CDR1 and CDR2 are SGDLS and YYNGEE. Trimming at V came to 0 bases and at J to 2 bases, leaving 4 bases not matched to a gene. The DNA of the CDR3 is TGTGCCAGCAGCGTAGGCGGGGGGTGGACCTACGAGCAGTACTTC. It specifies CASSVGGGWTYEQYF.

The J gene is TRBJ1-2, the V gene TRBV6-4; 12 positions match TRBD1. V lost 10 bases, J lost 6 bases, and 15 bases stayed unmatched. This CDR3 has 16 residues. CDR1 and CDR2 (germline): MRHNA, SNTAGT. Written as DNA, the CDR3 is TGTGCCACCCTAAGGTGGGACAGGGGGCTGCCTCATGGCTACACCTTC. It specifies CATLRWDRGLPHGYTF.

The chain links TRBV19 to TRBJ1-5, with 7 bases that match TRBD1. The V gene end was trimmed by 0 bases and the J gene end by 7 bases; junction bases not matched to a gene: 9. The CDR3 is 16 amino acids. Germline-derived CDR1 and CDR2 are LNHDA and SQIVND (reference sequence). CDR3 residues: CASSIDSRQGGQPQHF. In nucleotides, the CDR3 is TGTGCCAGTAGTATAGATTCAAGACAGGGTGGACAGCCCCAGCATTTT.